The 27 T cell receptor beta chains given below trace back to one sample, sequenced in a study of control samples from healthy donors and cancer patients. The assay was immunoSEQ multiplex PCR, and TCRdb's table has in-frame clones only and misses some. The sample holds 70,000 to 75,000 clones, approximately 84% seen once. Sequencing was performed on blood. Source of these receptors: a woman aged 45-65 years in good health.

This chain links TRBV12-3 or TRBV12-4 with TRBJ2-7, with TRBD2 identical over 7 bases. This CDR3 comprises 13 residues. V shed 2 bases, J shed 5 bases, and the junction held 3 bases outside the gene matches. The CDR3 region has the DNA TGTGCCAGCAGTTTACGACTAGCAAACGAGCAGTACTTC. It yields the protein CASSLRLANEQYF.

V is TRBV24-1 and J is TRBJ2-7; TRBD2 agrees at 8 bases. CDR1 is KGHDR, CDR2 SFDVKD, per germline. The V gene end was trimmed by 10 bases and the J gene end by 6 bases; junction bases not matched to a gene: 7. CDR3 length: 12 amino acids. This chain's CDR3 is CATSKRESEQYF. For the CDR3, the DNA is TGTGCCACTTCAAAGCGGGAGAGCGAGCAGTACTTC.

The rearrangement uses TRBV6-2 or TRBV6-3 and TRBJ2-3; D remains unclear. V gave up 2 bases and J gave up 2 bases, with 5 bases separating them. The CDR3 totals 13 residues. Germline CDR1 MNHEY, CDR2 SVGEGT. CDR3 DNA sequence: TGTGCCAGCAGTTACAGGCCCACAGATACGCAGTATTTT. Protein sequence: CASSYRPTDTQYF.

This clone has just one count. V gene TRBV27 combines with J gene TRBJ1-6; the match to TRBD1 covers 8 bases. Germline loops: CDR1 MNHEY, CDR2 SMNVEV (reference sequence). J gave up 6 bases and V 6 bases, and 4 bases lay outside the gene matches. CDR3 length: 14 amino acids. In DNA form, the CDR3 reads TGTGCCAGCAGGCTAGGACAGGGTAATTCACCCCTCCACTTT. It yields the protein CASRLGQGNSPLHF.

This rearrangement joins TRBV5-1 to TRBJ1-1, with D tentatively TRBD1 (5 bases). Germline CDR1 and CDR2: SGHRS and YFSETQ. V lost 4 bases and J lost 0, with 19 bases in between. The CDR3 is made up of 17 amino acids. The CDR3 is CASSGGVLGRMNTEAFF. The CDR3 DNA sequence: TGCGCCAGCAGCGGAGGGGTCTTGGGACGGATGAACACTGAAGCTTTCTTT.

V gene TRBV28 combines with J gene TRBJ1-2; D is perhaps TRBD1 (5 bases). Trimming cost V 7 bases and J 3 bases, with 12 bases left between them. The CDR3 length is 13 residues. Germline V gene lookup returns CDR1 MDHEN and CDR2 SYDVKM. In nucleotides, the CDR3 is TGTGCCAGCAATGGGGGGAGTTACTATGGCTACACCTTC. This codes for CASNGGSYYGYTF.

This rearrangement joins TRBV7-8 to TRBJ2-5, with D perhaps TRBD1 (6 bases). Germline lookup yields CDR1 SGHVS and CDR2 FQNEAQ. This CDR3 has 14 residues. V dropped 4 bases and J dropped 4 bases, with 13 bases sitting between them. DNA for the CDR3: TGTGCCAGCAGCTCAGGGGTAGGTGGAGAGACCCAGTACTTC. As protein: CASSSGVGGETQYF.

The chain combines TRBV19 with TRBJ2-1; TRBD2 aligns across 7 bases. The CDR3 runs to 14 residues. Germline values: CDR1 LNHDA, CDR2 SQIVND (reference sequence). The junction had 11 bases not matched to a gene; V was cut back by 7 bases and J by 8 bases. In DNA, the CDR3 is TGTGCCAGTAAAAAACGTACTAGCGTGGATGAGCAGTTCTTC. Its protein product is CASKKRTSVDEQFF.

The rearrangement uses TRBV28 and TRBJ2-5; a weak D match, TRBD1 (5 bases). The CDR3 is 13 amino acids. V lost 3 bases to trimming and J lost 1 base, with 6 bases between them. From germline, CDR1 is MDHEN and CDR2 SYDVKM. CDR3 nucleotides: TGTGCCAGCAGTTTGACAGTCCAAGAGACCCAGTACTTC. Its translation: CASSLTVQETQYF.

The chain couples TRBV4-2 to TRBJ1-2; D call uncertain. The CDR3 contains 12 residues. Trimming shortened V by 1 base and J by 4 bases, and 4 bases separated the two germline ends. Germline V gene sequence: CDR1 LGHNA, CDR2 YNFKEQ. The DNA of the CDR3 is TGTGCCAGCAGCCAAGGGGTCTATGGCTACACCTTC. Its translation: CASSQGVYGYTF.

The rearrangement links TRBV7-9 to TRBJ1-4; D is unresolved. This CDR3 region has 14 residues. With 3 bases removed from V and 8 bases from J, the gap between germline ends came to 13 bases. Germline V gives CDR1 SEHNR, CDR2 FQNEAQ (reference sequence). CDR3 coding DNA: TGTGCCAGCAGCTTCTGGGGTACTTACGAAAAACTGTTTTTT. Protein sequence: CASSFWGTYEKLFF.

The rearrangement joins TRBV11-2 to TRBJ2-1, with 10 bases aligning to TRBD2. The germline V gene encodes CDR1 SGHAT and CDR2 FQNNGV. Trimming at V came to 0 bases and at J to 11 bases, leaving 10 bases not matched to a gene. The CDR3 spans 16 residues. CDR3 DNA sequence: TGTGCCAGCAGCTTAGATTCTACTAGCGGGATAGGTCAGCAGTTCTTC. Its protein product is CASSLDSTSGIGQQFF.

The rearrangement uses TRBV11-2 and TRBJ2-2; possible D gene TRBD2, 5 bases. V lost 8 bases to trimming and J lost 6 bases, with 16 bases between them. Germline loops: CDR1 SGHAT, CDR2 FQNNGV. The length of the CDR3 is 14 residues. CDR3 sequence reads: CASGLEGQAGELFF. CDR3 in DNA: TGTGCCAGCGGGCTAGAGGGTCAGGCCGGGGAGCTGTTTTTT.

This sequence joins TRBV4-2 and TRBJ1-4, with D possibly TRBD1 on 5 matching bases. CDR3 length equals 14 residues. V lost 5 bases to trimming and J lost 5 bases, with 12 bases between them. The V gene's germline CDR1 is LGHNA and CDR2 YNFKEQ. The CDR3 DNA reads as TGTGCCAGCAGCGCGGGGGTGGGCAATGAAAAACTGTTTTTT. It specifies CASSAGVGNEKLFF.

This chain links TRBV30 with TRBJ2-3; TRBD1 matches 12 bases. V lost 4 bases and J lost 4; bases outside the gene matches: 6. The length of the CDR3 is 15 residues. Looked up from germline, CDR1 is GTSNPN and CDR2 is SVGIG (reference sequence). CDR3 nucleotide sequence: TGTGCCTGGAATGACGGGACAGGGGGCCCAGATACGCAGTATTTT. Translated: CAWNDGTGGPDTQYF. The entire variable domain, with the rest obtained from reference TRBV30 and TRBJ2-3, is as follows: SQTIHQWPATLVQPVGSPLSLECTVEGTSNPNLYWYRQAAGRGLQLLFYSVGIGQISSEVPQNLSASRPQDRQFILSSKKLLLSDSGFYLCAWNDGTGGPDTQYFGPGTRLTVL.

The chain links TRBV5-1 to TRBJ1-1; the D is unclear. With 2 bases removed from V and 0 bases from J, the gap between germline ends came to 5 bases. The germline gives CDR1 SGHRS, CDR2 YFSETQ. The CDR3 runs to 13 residues. The CDR3 loop reads CASSFNMNTEAFF. The DNA for the CDR3 is TGCGCCAGCAGCTTTAACATGAACACTGAAGCTTTCTTT.

The chain recombines TRBV6-6 with TRBJ1-3; D is undetermined. V lost 6 bases and J 1 base, leaving 13 bases between the germline ends. The germline gives CDR1 MNHNY, CDR2 SVGAGI (reference sequence). The CDR3 runs 15 residues. CDR3 in DNA: TGTGCCAGCAGACTCAACCAGGATTCTGGAAACACCATATATTTT. It yields the protein CASRLNQDSGNTIYF.

The rearrangement uses TRBV5-6 and TRBJ2-1, with D perhaps TRBD2 (6 bases). The CDR3 has 16 amino acids. Germline CDR1 is SGHDT and CDR2 is YYEEEE. V lost 0 bases and J lost 4, with 14 bases in between. The CDR3 region has the DNA TGTGCCAGCAGCTTGGGGTCGGGGGACGCATACAATGAGCAGTTCTTC. This gives the protein CASSLGSGDAYNEQFF. Variable domain in full (rest from reference TRBV5-6 and TRBJ2-1): DAGVTQSPTHLIKTRGQQVTLRCSPKSGHDTVSWYQQALGQGPQFIFQYYEEEERQRGNFPDRFSGHQFPNYSSELNVNALLLGDSALYLCASSLGSGDAYNEQFFGPGTRLTVL.

The rearrangement uses TRBV6-2 or TRBV6-3 and TRBJ1-6, with 8 bases fitting TRBD1. The CDR3 totals 14 residues. Germline V gene lookup returns CDR1 MNHEY and CDR2 SVGEGT. With V trimmed by 5 bases and J by 5 bases, 2 bases remained unmatched. This chain's CDR3 is CASSGGQDNSPLHF. The CDR3, as DNA: TGTGCCAGCAGTGGGGGACAGGATAATTCACCCCTCCACTTT.

The rearrangement uses TRBV28 and TRBJ1-2, with 8 bases matching TRBD1. Germline V gives CDR1 MDHEN, CDR2 SYDVKM. V was pared by 6 bases and J by 5 bases, with 17 bases of the junction left unmatched. CDR3 length: 17 residues. This chain's CDR3 is CASRSEDRVKGIYGYTF. In DNA, the CDR3 is TGTGCCAGCAGATCCGAGGACAGGGTAAAGGGGATTTATGGCTACACCTTC.

The V call is TRBV2, the J call TRBJ2-7; D not resolved. V lost 3 bases and J 5 bases, leaving 8 bases between the germline ends. The CDR3 sequence is 12 residues long. Germline V gives CDR1 SNHLY, CDR2 FYNNEI. CDR3 in amino acids: CASSDVGNEQYF. The CDR3 nucleotides are TGTGCCAGCAGTGATGTAGGGAACGAGCAGTACTTC.

V and J are TRBV28 and TRBJ2-7; 7 bases match TRBD2. CDR1 and CDR2 (germline): MDHEN, SYDVKM. With 0 bases clipped from V and 6 bases from J, the junction kept 8 bases outside the gene matches. This CDR3 comprises 15 residues. CDR3 nucleotide sequence: TGTGCCAGCAGTTTATGGGCGGGAGCGCAGGGCGAGCAGTACTTC. It encodes CASSLWAGAQGEQYF.

DNA of the CDR3: TGTGCCAGCAGTTCCGGGACAGGGGCCCCACGAGCTTTCTTT. It encodes CASSSGTGAPRAFF. This rearrangement joins TRBV6-5 to TRBJ1-1; 10 bases map to TRBD1. Germline V gives CDR1 MNHEY, CDR2 SVGAGI. With V trimmed by 4 bases and J by 10 bases, 9 bases remained unmatched. CDR3 size: 14 residues.

The chain recombines TRBV20-1 with TRBJ1-2; D remains ambiguous. Deletions cut 6 bases from V and 6 bases from J, with 11 bases between. Germline V lookup: CDR1 DFQATT, CDR2 SNEGSKA (reference sequence). CDR3 size: 11 residues. In DNA, the CDR3 is TGCAGTGCCCACGCCGCTGATGGCTACACCTTC. This sequence encodes CSAHAADGYTF.

A single count supports this clone. The genes are TRBV19 and TRBJ2-6; D gene unclear. V was cut by 1 base and J by 0 bases, with 7 bases left in between. Germline CDR1 and CDR2: LNHDA and SQIVND (reference sequence). The CDR3 has 16 amino acids. CDR3 in DNA: TGTGCCAGTAGTATAGGGCACGGCTCTGGGGCCAACGTCCTGACTTTC. This encodes CASSIGHGSGANVLTF.

A few counts support this clone. CDR3 nucleotide sequence: TGTGCCAGCAGCGTAGCCCCCCTTCCAGGCGGGACGAGCGACAATGAGCAGTTCTTC. As protein: CASSVAPLPGGTSDNEQFF. J is TRBJ2-1 and V is TRBV9, with D possibly matching TRBD2 (6 bases). The length of the CDR3 is 19 residues. Germline V gene sequence: CDR1 SGDLS, CDR2 YYNGEE. Deletions cut 0 bases from V and 5 bases from J, with 24 bases between.

The rearrangement links TRBV29-1 to TRBJ1-1; 7 bases agree with TRBD1. J lost 2 bases, V lost 0 bases, and 6 bases had no gene match. The CDR3 consists of 15 residues. In germline, CDR1 is SQVTM, CDR2 ANQGSEA. CDR3 amino acids: CSVEERAGGNTEAFF. In DNA, the CDR3 is TGCAGCGTTGAAGAGAGGGCAGGGGGAAACACTGAAGCTTTCTTT.